Sequencing of this T cell receptor beta chain was carried out in a study of cytomegalovirus exposure and HLA in healthy donors. The study's findings and limits: Immune exposure information available was restricted to CMV serostatus. A later analysis by the authors found several of the most significant clusters apparently linked to common viral pathogens.

V was trimmed by 0 bases and J by 2 bases, leaving 15 bases between them. This CDR3 comprises 16 residues. Germline lookup yields CDR1 SGHRS and CDR2 YFSETQ. Donors had nominal health at sampling but likely had unrecorded immune exposures. The PCR was carried out with 60 Vbeta primers and 13 Jbeta primers. Measured with immunoSEQ multiplex PCR; TCRdb has only the in-frame clones, and not every one. The sample has approximately 110,000 clones. As regards this clone: What it binds is unknown.

The source material was PBMCs. The chain joins TRBV5-1 to TRBJ2-7; D gene unclear. This clonotype was sampled from a man aged 18 to 30 in good health and CMV-seronegative. In nucleotides, the CDR3 is TGCGCCAGCAGCTTGGCCGGCTCTACAGATCCCTACGAGCAGTACTTC. This gives the protein CASSLAGSTDPYEQYF.